Following are 21 T cell receptor beta chains from one sample sequenced in a study of blood T cell repertoires in COVID-19. The data were produced by immunoSEQ multiplex PCR, yet TCRdb's version contains in-frame clones alone and is incomplete. The sample yields about 440,000 clones, around 89% seen once. Sequencing was performed on peripheral blood. These receptors were taken from a woman younger than 45 with acute or convalescent COVID-19.

The chain carries TRBV6-5 and TRBJ2-1; TRBD2 matches at 10 bases. The germline gives CDR1 MNHEY, CDR2 SVGAGI. The V gene end was trimmed by 7 bases and the J gene end by 2 bases; junction bases not matched to a gene: 5. This CDR3 comprises 15 residues. CDR3 residues: CASTRSGGAYNEQFF. In DNA form, the CDR3 reads TGTGCCAGCACCAGGAGCGGGGGGGCCTACAATGAGCAGTTCTTC.

This clone has only one observation. Mismatch with germline at one junction end may stem from a read error. The chain is built from TRBV19 and TRBJ2-3; TRBD2 matches 13 bases. Germline CDR1 is LNHDA and CDR2 is SQIVND (reference sequence). The CDR3 totals 15 residues. In DNA form, the CDR3 reads TGTGCCAGTAGTATGGAACTAGCGGGGGGGCCTCTTAGGCATTTT. Its translation is CASSMELAGGPLRHF. The full variable domain, in which reference TRBV19 and TRBJ2-3 provide the parts outside the CDR3, is DGGITQSPKYLFRKEGQNVTLSCEQNLNHDAMYWYRQDPGQGLRLIYYSQIVNDFQKGDIAEGYSVSREKKESFPLTVTSAQKNPTAFYLCASSMELAGGPLRHFGPGTRLTVL.

V usage is TRBV6-5 and J usage is TRBJ1-2; D remains ambiguous. CDR1 is MNHEY and CDR2 is SVGAGI in the germline V gene. This CDR3 has 11 amino acids. The ends were cut back, 8 bases at V and 8 bases at J, with 12 bases in the middle. The CDR3 spells CASGSVGGYTF. CDR3 DNA sequence: TGTGCCAGCGGATCAGTGGGCGGCTACACCTTC.

A note on this clone: A far more abundant clone sits one base away, making this likely a read error. The chain uses TRBV9 and TRBJ2-3; 7 positions match TRBD2. The CDR3 totals 12 residues. Germline CDR1 SGDLS, CDR2 YYNGEE. The trim removed 7 bases at V and 1 base at J, leaving 0 bases unmatched. The CDR3: CASGGGTDTQYF. CDR3 DNA sequence: TGTGCCAGCGGGGGGGGCACAGATACGCAGTATTTT. The variable domain in full, with the rest retrieved from reference TRBV9 and TRBJ2-3, is DSGVTQTPKHLITATGQRVTLRCSPRSGDLSVYWYQQSLDQGLQFLIQYYNGEERAKGNILERFSAQQFPDLHSELNLSSLELGDSALYFCASGGGTDTQYFGPGTRLTVL.

The chain combines TRBV29-1 with TRBJ1-1; 9 bases fit TRBD1. From germline, CDR1 is SQVTM and CDR2 ANQGSEA. V was pared by 6 bases and J by 9 bases, with 23 bases of the junction left unmatched. The CDR3 is 17 residues long. The CDR3: CSVIHPPGQGDKLKAFF. In DNA, the CDR3 is TGCAGCGTCATACACCCCCCGGGACAGGGTGATAAGCTTAAAGCTTTCTTT.

This sequence joins TRBV3-1 (or the pseudogene TRBV3-2) and TRBJ2-7; D gene unclear. V lost 4 bases and J lost 0, with 16 bases in between. Germline values: CDR1 LGHDT, CDR2 YNNKEL (reference sequence). The CDR3 is 16 amino acids. CDR3 loop: CASSRGRETVSYEQYF. CDR3 DNA: TGTGCCAGCAGCCGAGGTCGCGAAACGGTCTCCTACGAGCAGTACTTC.

The gene calls are TRBV5-4 and TRBJ1-3; D may be TRBD1 (6 bases). Trimming removed 3 bases at V and 0 bases at J, with 10 bases between. CDR3 length: 15 residues. CDR1 SGHNT and CDR2 YYREEE come from the germline V gene (reference sequence). CDR3 DNA: TGTGCCAGCAGCTCGACAGGCTACTCTGGAAACACCATATATTTT. Amino acids: CASSSTGYSGNTIYF.

This chain joins TRBV24-1 and TRBJ2-1; 10 bases align to TRBD1. Germline V gives CDR1 KGHDR, CDR2 SFDVKD. Trimming at V came to 2 bases and at J to 3 bases, leaving 3 bases not matched to a gene. The CDR3 sequence is 16 residues long. Here the CDR3 reads CATSDSGQGFYNEQFF. In DNA form, the CDR3 reads TGTGCCACCAGTGATTCGGGACAGGGGTTCTACAATGAGCAGTTCTTC.

The gene calls are TRBV10-2 and TRBJ2-5; TRBD2 might be the D (6 bases). In germline, CDR1 is WSHSY, CDR2 SAAADI. The V end was cut by 0 bases, the J end by 0 bases, with 11 bases between. The CDR3 is 16 amino acids. The CDR3 coding sequence is TGCGCCAGCAGTGAGTCGACTCGCGGGGACCAAGAGACCCAGTACTTC. It translates to CASSESTRGDQETQYF.

The rearrangement links TRBV18 to TRBJ2-3; D may be TRBD2 (6 bases). V dropped 3 bases and J dropped 3 bases, with 13 bases sitting between them. The CDR3 covers 15 residues. Germline-derived CDR1 and CDR2 are KGHSH and LQKENI. The CDR3: CASSPGGLTTDTQYF. DNA for the CDR3: TGTGCCAGCTCACCTGGGGGACTGACTACAGATACGCAGTATTTT.

V is TRBV4-1 and J is TRBJ1-1; D gene unclear. V lost 3 bases and J lost 0, with 11 bases in between. Germline V gene sequence: CDR1 MGHRA, CDR2 YSYEKL. The length of the CDR3 is 15 residues. CDR3 sequence reads: CASSHQSQMNTEAFF. CDR3 DNA sequence: TGCGCCAGCAGCCACCAGTCTCAAATGAACACTGAAGCTTTCTTT.

The rearrangement links TRBV5-1 to TRBJ2-2; the match to TRBD1 covers 9 bases. V dropped 4 bases and J dropped 2; count of bases not matched to a gene: 6. This CDR3 has 16 amino acids. The germline V gene has CDR1 SGHRS and CDR2 YFSETQ. CDR3 nucleotides: TGCGCCAGCAGCCTCCGACAGGGGGTTAACACCGGGGAGCTGTTTTTT. It translates to CASSLRQGVNTGELFF.

The chain is built from TRBV5-4 and TRBJ2-3; 10 bases line up with TRBD2. Per germline, CDR1 SGHNT and CDR2 YYREEE (reference sequence). The CDR3 is made up of 14 amino acids. Germline trimming cut 9 bases from V and 2 bases from J; bases unmatched to any gene: 6. The CDR3 loop reads CATQLAGPTDTQYF. Written as DNA, the CDR3 is TGTGCCACCCAACTAGCGGGACCCACAGATACGCAGTATTTT. The full variable domain, its missing parts supplied by reference TRBV5-4 and TRBJ2-3, is ETGVTQSPTHLIKTRGQQVTLRCSSQSGHNTVSWYQQALGQGPQFIFQYYREEENGRGNFPPRFSGLQFPNYSSELNVNALELDDSALYLCATQLAGPTDTQYFGPGTRLTVL.

This clone has only a few counts. V usage is TRBV6-5 and J usage is TRBJ1-6, with D possibly being TRBD1 (6 bases). This CDR3 contains 14 residues. The V end lost 7 bases, the J end lost 6 bases, and 13 bases lay between the germline ends. Germline lookup yields CDR1 MNHEY and CDR2 SVGAGI. The CDR3 protein is CASMGTRINSPLHF. DNA of the CDR3: TGTGCCAGCATGGGGACACGCATTAATTCACCCCTCCACTTT.

The V call is TRBV7-9, the J call TRBJ2-3; TRBD2 matches 12 bases. J was trimmed by 2 bases and V by 5 bases; bases with no gene match: 5. The CDR3 runs 16 residues. Per the germline V gene, CDR1 is SEHNR and CDR2 is FQNEAQ (reference sequence). CDR3 amino acids: CASSAGLAGITDTQYF. CDR3 sequence (DNA): TGTGCCAGCAGCGCCGGACTAGCGGGGATCACAGATACGCAGTATTTT.

V gene TRBV9 combines with J gene TRBJ1-2, with D possibly matching TRBD1 (5 bases). Trimming stripped 0 bases from V and 3 bases from J, with 9 bases between. The germline gives CDR1 SGDLS, CDR2 YYNGEE. This CDR3 has 14 amino acids. The CDR3, as DNA: TGTGCCAGCAGCGTAGCATTGACAGACTATGGCTACACCTTC. Its protein is CASSVALTDYGYTF.

This clone has only one observation. The chain joins TRBV5-1 to TRBJ1-1; D gene ambiguous. V was cut by 0 bases and J by 4 bases, with 13 bases left in between. CDR1 is SGHRS, CDR2 YFSETQ, per germline. The CDR3 covers 15 residues. The CDR3 region is CASSLVAGSGTEAFF. In DNA form, the CDR3 reads TGCGCCAGCAGCTTGGTTGCGGGGTCGGGCACTGAAGCTTTCTTT.

The chain employs TRBV5-8 and TRBJ2-5, with 9 bases aligning to TRBD1. The CDR3 runs 13 residues. Germline loops: CDR1 SGHTS, CDR2 YDEGEE. V was pared by 4 bases and J by 4 bases, with 2 bases of the junction left unmatched. The CDR3 is CASSRGQGETQYF. Written as DNA, the CDR3 is TGTGCCAGCAGCCGGGGACAGGGAGAGACCCAGTACTTC.

The chain recombines TRBV20-1 with TRBJ1-2; TRBD1 is a possible D gene (5 bases). Germline CDR1 DFQATT, CDR2 SNEGSKA (reference sequence). Trimming left V 3 bases short and J 5 bases short, with 13 bases between. The length of the CDR3 is 13 residues. In nucleotides, the CDR3 is TGCAGTGCTAGTTTTTCAGGGTGGTATGGCTACACCTTC. The encoded protein is CSASFSGWYGYTF.

The chain links TRBV7-9 to TRBJ2-7; 8 bases match TRBD1. V was pared by 5 bases and J by 2 bases, with 8 bases of the junction left unmatched. From germline, CDR1 is SEHNR and CDR2 FQNEAQ (reference sequence). The CDR3 sequence is 15 residues long. CDR3 in amino acids: CASSPDRGITYEQYF. CDR3 nucleotide sequence: TGTGCCAGCAGCCCCGACAGGGGAATAACCTACGAGCAGTACTTC.

CDR3 protein: CASSLWRDRGFGYTF. The CDR3 DNA follows: TGTGCCAGCAGCTTGTGGCGGGACAGGGGGTTCGGCTACACCTTC. The genes are TRBV5-7 and TRBJ1-2; 11 bases map to TRBD1. TRBV5-7 is recorded as an ORF, its role being uncertain. V gave up 1 base and J gave up 8 bases; unmatched junction bases: 7. The CDR3 contains 15 residues.